Listed below are T cell receptor beta chains from one sample, sequenced in a study of blood T cell repertoires in COVID-19. This table comes from immunoSEQ multiplex PCR, and its TCRdb copy is limited to in-frame clones, with some not included. The sample consists of about 120,000 clones, 79% of them appearing once. The specimen sequenced was peripheral blood. All receptors come from a middle-aged man with active or convalescent COVID-19. CDR3s include the opening cysteine and the closing phenylalanine or tryptophan. A D gene is named only where the DNA matches it firmly.

j_gene	d_gene	v_gene	CDR3aa
TRBJ1-6	-	TRBV5-6	CASSWKGQGNSPLHF
TRBJ2-2	TRBD2	TRBV5-1	CASSLMTSGGNTGELFF
TRBJ1-2	-	TRBV5-4	CASSSPPAANYGYTF
TRBJ1-1	-	TRBV2	CASTGMNTEAFF
TRBJ2-3	TRBD2	TRBV3-1/TRBV3-2	CASSQEAGGTDTQYF
TRBJ2-7	-	TRBV4-2	CASSQETTYEQYF
TRBJ2-4	-	TRBV7-2	CASSLTGIGRNIQYF
TRBJ2-7	TRBD2	TRBV28	CASGLAGPYEQYF
TRBJ2-3	TRBD2	TRBV2	CASTWVAGGTQYF
TRBJ2-2	-	TRBV27	CASSTLGGGTGELFF
TRBJ2-7	TRBD2	TRBV29-1	CSVEAQREDEQYF
TRBJ1-6	TRBD1	TRBV4-1	CASSQSEQGDSPLHF
TRBJ1-5	TRBD1	TRBV4-1	CASSVNPTGVLGQPQHF
TRBJ1-5	TRBD1	TRBV3-1/TRBV3-2	CASSWDRDQPQHF
TRBJ2-2	TRBD2	TRBV24-1	CATSDSGRGNTGELFF
TRBJ2-1	-	TRBV6-4	CASSAWLAASYNEQFF
TRBJ1-3	-	TRBV7-9	CASSLAAGLGNTIYF
TRBJ2-7	-	TRBV2	CASKIASSYEQYF